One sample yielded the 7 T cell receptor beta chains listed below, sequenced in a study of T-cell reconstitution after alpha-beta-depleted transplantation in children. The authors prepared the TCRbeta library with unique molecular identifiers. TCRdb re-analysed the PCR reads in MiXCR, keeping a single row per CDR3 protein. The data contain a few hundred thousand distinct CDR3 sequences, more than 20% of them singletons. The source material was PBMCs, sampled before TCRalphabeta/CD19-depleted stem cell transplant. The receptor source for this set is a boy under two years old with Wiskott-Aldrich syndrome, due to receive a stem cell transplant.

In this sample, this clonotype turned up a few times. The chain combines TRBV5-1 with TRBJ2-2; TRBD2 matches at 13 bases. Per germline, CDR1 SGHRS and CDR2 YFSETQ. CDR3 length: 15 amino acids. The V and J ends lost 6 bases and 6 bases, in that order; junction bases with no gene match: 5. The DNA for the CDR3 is TGCGCCAGCACCATACTAGCGGGAGGGTCCGGGGAGCTGTTTTTT. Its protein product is CASTILAGGSGELFF.

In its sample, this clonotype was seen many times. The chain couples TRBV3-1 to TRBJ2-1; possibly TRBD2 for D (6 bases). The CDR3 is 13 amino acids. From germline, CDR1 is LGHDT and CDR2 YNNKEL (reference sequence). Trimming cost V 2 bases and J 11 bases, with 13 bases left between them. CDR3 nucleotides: TGTGCCAGCAGCCAACCATACGGGACTCAGCAGTTCTTC. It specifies CASSQPYGTQQFF.

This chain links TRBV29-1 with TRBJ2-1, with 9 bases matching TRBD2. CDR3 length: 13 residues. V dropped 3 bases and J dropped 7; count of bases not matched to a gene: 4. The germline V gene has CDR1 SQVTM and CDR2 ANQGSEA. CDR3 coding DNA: TGCAGCGTTGATTCTAGCGGGAAGAATGAGCAGTTCTTC. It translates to CSVDSSGKNEQFF.

CDR3 sequence (DNA): TGCGCCAGCTGGAAAGACAACTATGGCTACACCTTC. It encodes CASWKDNYGYTF. This chain connects TRBV5-1 to TRBJ1-2; D call uncertain. The CDR3 is 12 residues long. V shed 7 bases and J shed 2 bases, with 9 bases lying between them. Germline V lookup: CDR1 SGHRS, CDR2 YFSETQ.

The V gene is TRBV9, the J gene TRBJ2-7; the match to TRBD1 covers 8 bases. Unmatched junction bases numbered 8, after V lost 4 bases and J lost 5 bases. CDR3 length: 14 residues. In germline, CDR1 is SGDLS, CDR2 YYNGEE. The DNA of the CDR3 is TGTGCCAGCAGCCTGGGACAGGCGGTCCACGAGCAGTACTTC. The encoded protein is CASSLGQAVHEQYF.

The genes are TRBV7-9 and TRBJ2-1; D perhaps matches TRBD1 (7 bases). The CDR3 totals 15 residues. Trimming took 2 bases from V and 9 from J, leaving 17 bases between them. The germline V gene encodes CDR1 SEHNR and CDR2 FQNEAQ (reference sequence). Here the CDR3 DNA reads TGTGCCAGCAGCTTATTTCGACAGGGAGGTGGTGAGCAGTTCTTC. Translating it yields CASSLFRQGGGEQFF.

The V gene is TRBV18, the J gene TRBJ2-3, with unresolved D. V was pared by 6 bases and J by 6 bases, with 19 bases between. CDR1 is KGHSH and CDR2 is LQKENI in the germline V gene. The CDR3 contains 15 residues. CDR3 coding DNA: TGTGCCAGCTCCTCTACTATGGAACGGGCCGATACGCAGTATTTT. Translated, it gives CASSSTMERADTQYF.